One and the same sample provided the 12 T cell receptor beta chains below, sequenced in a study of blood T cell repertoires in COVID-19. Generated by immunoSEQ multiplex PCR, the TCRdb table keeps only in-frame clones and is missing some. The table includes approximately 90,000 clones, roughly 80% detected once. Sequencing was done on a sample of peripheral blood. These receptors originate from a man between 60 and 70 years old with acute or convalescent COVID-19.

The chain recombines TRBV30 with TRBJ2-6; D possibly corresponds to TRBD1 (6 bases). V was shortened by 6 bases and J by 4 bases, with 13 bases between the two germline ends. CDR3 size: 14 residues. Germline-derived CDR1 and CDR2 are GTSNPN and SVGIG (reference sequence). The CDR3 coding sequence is TGTGCCTGTGGGGGCGCCCCAGGGGCCAACGTCCTGACTTTC. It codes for CACGGAPGANVLTF.

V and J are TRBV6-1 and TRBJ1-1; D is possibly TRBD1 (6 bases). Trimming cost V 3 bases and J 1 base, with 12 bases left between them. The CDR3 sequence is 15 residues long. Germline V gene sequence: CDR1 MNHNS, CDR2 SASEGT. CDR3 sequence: CASSETGGRNTEAFF. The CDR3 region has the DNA TGTGCCAGCAGTGAGACCGGGGGGCGGAACACTGAAGCTTTCTTT.

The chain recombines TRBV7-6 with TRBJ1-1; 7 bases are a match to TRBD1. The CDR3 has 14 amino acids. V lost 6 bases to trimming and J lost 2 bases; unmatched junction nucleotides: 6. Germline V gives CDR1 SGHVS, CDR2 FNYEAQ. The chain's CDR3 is CASREGGANTEAFF. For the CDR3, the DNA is TGTGCCAGCAGGGAAGGGGGCGCAAACACTGAAGCTTTCTTT.

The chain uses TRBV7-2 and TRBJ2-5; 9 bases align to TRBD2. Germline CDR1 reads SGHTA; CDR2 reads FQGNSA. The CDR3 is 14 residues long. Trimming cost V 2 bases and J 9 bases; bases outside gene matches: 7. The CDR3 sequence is CASSLYASGVAQYF. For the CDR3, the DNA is TGTGCCAGCAGCTTATATGCTAGCGGGGTGGCCCAGTACTTC.

The CDR3 reads CASSQDHTSGSRGEQFF. The CDR3 nucleotides are TGTGCCAGCAGCCAAGATCATACTAGCGGGAGTAGGGGTGAGCAGTTCTTC. The genes are TRBV3-1 (or the pseudogene TRBV3-2) and TRBJ2-1, with TRBD2 matching 11 bases. Looked up from germline, CDR1 is LGHDT and CDR2 is YNNKEL (reference sequence). V lost 0 bases and J lost 9; bases outside the gene matches: 10. CDR3 length equals 17 residues.

The CDR3: CAISEYGRGSYNEQFF. DNA of the CDR3: TGTGCCATCAGTGAGTACGGGCGGGGCTCCTACAATGAGCAGTTCTTC. The rearrangement links TRBV10-3 to TRBJ2-1; the D gene is possibly TRBD2 (6 bases). The V end was cut by 1 base, the J end by 0 bases, with 10 bases between. This CDR3 is built from 16 residues. The germline gives CDR1 ENHRY, CDR2 SYGVKD.

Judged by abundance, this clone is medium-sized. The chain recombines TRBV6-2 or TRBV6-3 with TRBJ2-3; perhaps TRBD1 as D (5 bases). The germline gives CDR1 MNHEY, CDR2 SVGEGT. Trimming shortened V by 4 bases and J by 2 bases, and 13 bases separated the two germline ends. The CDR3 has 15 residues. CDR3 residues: CASSSFREATDTQYF. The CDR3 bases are TGTGCCAGCAGTTCTTTCAGGGAAGCCACAGATACGCAGTATTTT.

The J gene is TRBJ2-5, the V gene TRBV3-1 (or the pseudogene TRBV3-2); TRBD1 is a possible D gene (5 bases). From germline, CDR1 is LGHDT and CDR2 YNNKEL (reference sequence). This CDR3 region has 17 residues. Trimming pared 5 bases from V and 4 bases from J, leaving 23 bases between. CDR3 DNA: TGTGCCAGCAGCGCTAGTGGGCAGGGTACATTGAGAGAGACCCAGTACTTC. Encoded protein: CASSASGQGTLRETQYF.

The CDR3 DNA reads as TGTGCCAGCAGCTTAGCGGTCGGCACCGGGGAGCTGTTTTTT. This gives the protein CASSLAVGTGELFF. The V gene is TRBV7-2, the J gene TRBJ2-2; no definite D call. In germline, CDR1 is SGHTA, CDR2 FQGNSA. The CDR3 is 14 residues long. V was clipped by 0 bases and J by 4 bases, with 6 bases between them.

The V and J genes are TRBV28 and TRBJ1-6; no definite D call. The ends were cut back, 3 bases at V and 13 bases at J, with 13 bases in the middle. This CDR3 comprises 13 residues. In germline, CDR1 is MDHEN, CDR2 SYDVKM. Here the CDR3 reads CASSFRGDKPLHF. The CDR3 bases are TGTGCCAGCAGTTTCCGAGGAGATAAGCCCCTCCACTTT.

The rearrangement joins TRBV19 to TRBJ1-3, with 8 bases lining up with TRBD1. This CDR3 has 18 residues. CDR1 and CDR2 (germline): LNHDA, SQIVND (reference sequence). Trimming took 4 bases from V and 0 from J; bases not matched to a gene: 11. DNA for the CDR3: TGTGCCAGTAGTAAACACCCCGGGACAGGTAGCTCTGGAAACACCATATATTTT. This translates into CASSKHPGTGSSGNTIYF.

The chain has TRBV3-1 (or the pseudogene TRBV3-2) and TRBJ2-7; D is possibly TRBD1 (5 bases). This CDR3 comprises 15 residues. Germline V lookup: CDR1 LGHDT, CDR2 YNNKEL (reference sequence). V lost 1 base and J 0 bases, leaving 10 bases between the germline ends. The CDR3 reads CASSQGSGFSYEQYF. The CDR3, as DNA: TGTGCCAGCAGCCAAGGGTCAGGGTTCTCCTACGAGCAGTACTTC.